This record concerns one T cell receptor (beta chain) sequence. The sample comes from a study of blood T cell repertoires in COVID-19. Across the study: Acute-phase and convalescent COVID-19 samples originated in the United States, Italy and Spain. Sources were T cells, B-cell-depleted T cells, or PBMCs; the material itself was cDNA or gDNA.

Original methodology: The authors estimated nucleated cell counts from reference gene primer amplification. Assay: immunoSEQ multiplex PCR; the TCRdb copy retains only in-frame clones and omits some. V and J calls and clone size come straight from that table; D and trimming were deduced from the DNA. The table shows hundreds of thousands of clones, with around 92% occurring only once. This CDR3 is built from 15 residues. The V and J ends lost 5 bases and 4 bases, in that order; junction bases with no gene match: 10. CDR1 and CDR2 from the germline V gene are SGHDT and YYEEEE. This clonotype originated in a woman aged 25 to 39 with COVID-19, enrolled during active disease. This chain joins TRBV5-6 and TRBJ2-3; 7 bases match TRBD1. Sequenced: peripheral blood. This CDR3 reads CASSSLGQNPDTQYF. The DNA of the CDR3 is TGTGCCAGCAGTAGCTTGGGACAGAACCCAGATACGCAGTATTTT.